The 2 T cell receptor beta chains in this list originate from one sample, sequenced in a study of blood T cell repertoires in COVID-19. TCRdb's copy holds only in-frame clones and misses some; the assay was immunoSEQ multiplex PCR. The sample has roughly 250,000 clones, about 89% seen once; the top ten hold roughly 10%. Material: PBMCs or T cells enriched from blood (not recorded which). Receptors originate from a man in his forties who had recovered from COVID-19.

J is TRBJ2-7 and V is TRBV2; maybe TRBD1 (6 bases). CDR1 is SNHLY, CDR2 FYNNEI, per germline. The germline V and J ends were trimmed by 6 bases and 4 bases, with 16 bases remaining between them. The CDR3 contains 14 residues. The CDR3: CASSLQRGLYEQYF. CDR3 DNA sequence: TGTGCCAGCAGCCTCCAGAGGGGGTTGTACGAGCAGTACTTC.

The CDR3 bases are TGTGCCAGCTCACCAGACAGGGGAAGTGGTGGCTACACCTTC. It yields the protein CASSPDRGSGGYTF. The chain links TRBV18 to TRBJ1-2; 8 nucleotides match TRBD1. From germline, CDR1 is KGHSH and CDR2 LQKENI. This CDR3 spans 14 amino acids. V lost 2 bases and J lost 7; bases outside the gene matches: 6.